This passage covers 22 T cell receptor beta chains from one sample sequenced in a study of neurological immune-mediated disorders. TCRdb fed the 5' RACE reads into MiXCR, producing one record per CDR3 protein. This sample has about 31,000 distinct CDR3 sequences; roughly 16% occur once, and the top ten carry 4.9%. Time point described: technical triplicate 3. Source material: CD4+ T cells from blood. The receptors were gathered from a female donor with HTLV-1-associated myelopathy (HAM/TSP).

This rearrangement joins TRBV9 to TRBJ1-1; 9 positions agree with TRBD1. The germline V gene has CDR1 SGDLS and CDR2 YYNGEE. Unmatched junction bases numbered 6, after V lost 1 base and J lost 5 bases. The CDR3 contains 15 residues. CDR3 sequence reads: CASSVRTGVFTEAFF. For the CDR3, the DNA is TGTGCCAGCAGCGTACGGACAGGGGTGTTTACTGAAGCTTTCTTT.

There are many counts of this clonotype. This chain links TRBV24-1 with TRBJ2-1; the match to TRBD2 covers 15 bases. The CDR3 is made up of 16 amino acids. V gave up 6 bases and J gave up 9 bases; unmatched junction bases: 8. Germline V gene lookup returns CDR1 KGHDR and CDR2 SFDVKD. This CDR3 reads CATSTPGLAGGSEQFF. The DNA of the CDR3 is TGTGCCACCAGTACCCCGGGACTAGCGGGAGGATCTGAGCAGTTCTTC.

The chain has TRBV12-3 or TRBV12-4 and TRBJ2-7; 8 positions match TRBD2. The CDR3 extends over 14 amino acids. With 2 bases clipped from V and 3 bases from J, the junction kept 3 bases outside the gene matches. The CDR3 DNA is TGTGCCAGCAGTTTACGGGCGGGGGGCTACGAGCAGTACTTC. Its translation: CASSLRAGGYEQYF.

The table lists this clonotype with a few counts. The genes are TRBV10-1 and TRBJ1-5, with no clear D. The germline CDR1 and CDR2 sequences are WNHNN and SYGVQD (reference sequence). Trimming cost V 5 bases and J 4 bases, with 0 bases left between them. This CDR3 contains 10 residues. CDR3 coding DNA: TGCGCCAGCAGTAATCAGCCCCAGCATTTT. Translated, it gives CASSNQPQHF.

The sample holds many counts of this clonotype. V gene TRBV6-1 combines with J gene TRBJ2-1; TRBD2 matches at 11 bases. From germline, CDR1 is MNHNS and CDR2 SASEGT. This CDR3 has 15 amino acids. V shed 0 bases and J 13 bases; nucleotides not matched to a gene: 8. The CDR3 nucleotides read TGTGCCAGCAGTGAAGCGGGGGGACTAGCGGTCTGTCAGTTCTTC. It yields the protein CASSEAGGLAVCQFF.

This clonotype was observed at least ten times. The rearrangement joins TRBV5-1 to TRBJ2-2; tentatively, D is TRBD2 (6 bases). The CDR3 loop spans 17 amino acids. Germline V CDR1 and CDR2: SGHRS, YFSETQ. V lost 4 bases and J lost 0, with 16 bases in between. CDR3 loop: CASSRMEGLTNTGELFF. In DNA, the CDR3 is TGCGCCAGCAGCCGAATGGAGGGACTGACGAACACCGGGGAGCTGTTTTTT. Using reference TRBV5-1 and TRBJ2-2 for the parts outside the CDR3, the full variable domain is KAGVTQTPRYLIKTRGQQVTLSCSPISGHRSVSWYQQTPGQGLQFLFEYFSETQRNKGNFPGRFSGRQFSNSRSEMNVSTLELGDSALYLCASSRMEGLTNTGELFFGEGSRLTVL.

The V gene is TRBV10-3, the J gene TRBJ1-1, with D unresolved. V was shortened by 2 bases and J by 4 bases, with 8 bases between the two germline ends. The CDR3 extends over 13 amino acids. Germline V gene data show CDR1 as ENHRY and CDR2 as SYGVKD. The CDR3, as DNA: TGTGCCATCAGTGAGGGGAGTCGCACTGAAGCTTTCTTT. Amino acids: CAISEGSRTEAFF.

This clonotype was seen at least ten times. The chain uses TRBV7-2 and TRBJ2-1, with D hard to call. The CDR3 contains 14 residues. CDR1 is SGHTA, CDR2 FQGNSA, per germline. Trimming removed 1 base at V and 6 bases at J, with 10 bases between. The CDR3: CASSLDPGSNEQFF. The CDR3 DNA follows: TGTGCCAGCAGCTTAGATCCAGGTAGCAATGAGCAGTTCTTC.

Ten or more counts support this clonotype. This chain joins TRBV12-3 or TRBV12-4 and TRBJ2-7, with a possible D match to TRBD2 (5 bases). The CDR3 consists of 12 residues. Trimming pared 7 bases from V and 1 base from J, leaving 8 bases between. The CDR3 bases are TGTGCCAGCACCGGGGAATCCTACGAGCAGTACTTC. Amino acid sequence: CASTGESYEQYF.

This clonotype came up once. The genes are TRBV20-1 and TRBJ1-5; TRBD1 matches at 8 bases. V dropped 3 bases and J dropped 6; count of bases not matched to a gene: 7. Looked up from germline, CDR1 is DFQATT and CDR2 is SNEGSKA (reference sequence). CDR3 length: 14 residues. The DNA of the CDR3 is TGCAGTGCTAGTGCCAGGGGGCTATTTCAGCCCCAGCATTTT. Translation gives CSASARGLFQPQHF.

This clonotype was seen ten or more times. This sequence joins TRBV7-2 and TRBJ2-3; 8 nucleotides agree with TRBD2. CDR3 length equals 18 residues. Trimming at V came to 5 bases and at J to 0 bases, leaving 13 bases not matched to a gene. The germline CDR1 and CDR2 sequences are SGHTA and FQGNSA. The CDR3 DNA reads TGTGCCAGCAGCAGGATGTTTAGAGCGGGGGTGAGCACAGATACGCAGTATTTT. This codes for CASSRMFRAGVSTDTQYF.

This chain uses TRBV20-1 with TRBJ2-3; D not resolved. This CDR3 is 12 amino acids long. Trimming cost V 3 bases and J 11 bases, with 15 bases left between them. Germline V gene lookup returns CDR1 DFQATT and CDR2 SNEGSKA (reference sequence). The CDR3 sequence is CSASYAYNEQYF. The DNA of the CDR3 is TGCAGTGCTAGCTACGCATACAATGAGCAGTATTTT.

This clonotype showed up many times. This chain links TRBV3-1 with TRBJ1-4, with D possibly being TRBD1 (5 bases). This CDR3 is 13 amino acids long. Trimming took 2 bases from V and 8 from J, leaving 9 bases between them. Looked up from germline, CDR1 is LGHDT and CDR2 is YNNKEL (reference sequence). CDR3 in DNA: TGTGCCAGCAGCCAACGGGGCGGCGAAAAACTGTTTTTT. Amino acid sequence: CASSQRGGEKLFF.

The CDR3 sequence: CASSLGTADKHQHF. The CDR3 nucleotides read TGCGCCAGCAGCTTGGGGACGGCCGATAAGCACCAGCATTTT. The genes are TRBV5-1 and TRBJ1-5; D not certain. Trimming removed 0 bases at V and 12 bases at J, with 16 bases between. The CDR3 contains 14 residues. Germline V lookup: CDR1 SGHRS, CDR2 YFSETQ.

A few counts support this clonotype. The gene calls are TRBV7-2 and TRBJ2-1; 7 bases are a match to TRBD2. V shed 4 bases and J 4 bases; nucleotides not matched to a gene: 10. Germline CDR1 is SGHTA and CDR2 is FQGNSA. This CDR3 comprises 16 residues. The CDR3: CASSSDGASGYNEQFF. The CDR3 coding sequence is TGTGCCAGCAGCTCTGACGGCGCTAGCGGATACAATGAGCAGTTCTTC.

This clonotype is medium-sized within its sample. The V and J genes are TRBV29-1 and TRBJ2-3; 10 positions agree with TRBD2. V dropped 3 bases and J dropped 6; count of bases not matched to a gene: 3. The length of the CDR3 is 13 residues. Germline V gives CDR1 SQVTM, CDR2 ANQGSEA. CDR3 sequence reads: CSVDLAGADTQYF. As DNA, the CDR3 is TGCAGCGTTGATCTAGCGGGAGCCGATACGCAGTATTTT.

In its sample, this clonotype was seen many times. The V gene is TRBV6-1, the J gene TRBJ2-7; D is undetermined. This CDR3 contains 13 residues. V lost 6 bases and J lost 0, with 9 bases in between. CDR1 and CDR2 from the germline V gene are MNHNS and SASEGT. CDR3 region: CASSRASSYEQYF. The CDR3 region has the DNA TGTGCCAGCAGCCGGGCTAGCTCCTACGAGCAGTACTTC.

This clonotype was counted ten times or more. The rearrangement uses TRBV5-1 and TRBJ1-1; D unresolved. The CDR3 runs 13 residues. CDR1 SGHRS and CDR2 YFSETQ come from the germline V gene. Trimming pared 3 bases from V and 8 bases from J, leaving 14 bases between. As DNA, the CDR3 is TGCGCCAGCAGCTGGGATCTGGGCAGAGAAGCTTTCTTT. Its translation: CASSWDLGREAFF.

V and J are TRBV5-1 and TRBJ2-7; 8 nucleotides line up with TRBD2. The CDR3 totals 15 residues. Per the germline V gene, CDR1 is SGHRS and CDR2 is YFSETQ. Trimming took 0 bases from V and 2 from J; bases not matched to a gene: 4. The CDR3 reads CASSLASGGTYEQYF. For the CDR3, the DNA is TGCGCCAGCAGCTTGGCCAGCGGGGGTACCTACGAGCAGTACTTC.

In this sample, this clonotype turned up many times. V usage is TRBV7-2 and J usage is TRBJ2-7; 10 bases map to TRBD2. The CDR3 has 15 residues. Germline V gives CDR1 SGHTA, CDR2 FQGNSA. Trimming took 5 bases from V and 2 from J; bases not matched to a gene: 6. The CDR3 nucleotides read TGTGCCAGCAGCACCGATACTAGCGGGACCTACGAGCAGTACTTC. Protein sequence: CASSTDTSGTYEQYF.

This clonotype has at least ten counts. The CDR3 region is CSAREGTGQPQHF. Here the CDR3 DNA reads TGCAGTGCTAGAGAGGGGACAGGTCAGCCCCAGCATTTT. The chain recombines TRBV20-1 with TRBJ1-5; 8 positions agree with TRBD1. Looked up from germline, CDR1 is DFQATT and CDR2 is SNEGSKA (reference sequence). The trim removed 0 bases at V and 6 bases at J, leaving 1 base unmatched. This CDR3 is 13 amino acids long.

The table lists this clonotype with a count of one. The rearrangement joins TRBV27 to TRBJ1-1; D gene unclear. This CDR3 has 14 residues. Trimming shortened V by 3 bases and J by 2 bases, and 10 bases separated the two germline ends. The germline gives CDR1 MNHEY, CDR2 SMNVEV (reference sequence). CDR3 loop: CASSLGISNTEAFF. The DNA of the CDR3 is TGTGCCAGCAGTTTGGGGATATCAAACACTGAAGCTTTCTTT.